Presented here are 30 T cell receptor beta chains from one specimen sequenced in a study of shared clonotypes between healthy human individuals (dated by TCRdb to the early 2020s). CD8 naive samples were obtained by positive selection for CCR7 among CD45RO-negative cells, yielding a CD45RA+CCR7+ population from which TemRA cells were excluded. The receptor library was made with the immunoSEQ multiplex PCR assay. TCRdb limited this immuneACCESS table to in-frame rearrangements with V and J called. A share of clones is missing; checked studies link under half to unresolved V genes, and the rest is unexplained. This sample lists about 800,000 clones; 96% were detected once. The top ten clones comprise about 0.25% of the sample. Sequencing was done on a sample of naive CD8+ T cells sorted from blood. Interpreted using the paper, the cell subset or site label stands for: CD45RA+CCR7+. These receptors all stem from a man in his thirties or forties in good health.

This sequence joins TRBV7-9 and TRBJ1-1, with D uncertain. The V end was cut by 0 bases, the J end by 3 bases, with 5 bases between. This CDR3 comprises 13 residues. Germline CDR1 and CDR2: SEHNR and FQNEAQ (reference sequence). The CDR3 sequence is CASSLAGYTEAFF. The CDR3 DNA sequence: TGTGCCAGCAGCTTAGCGGGTTACACTGAAGCTTTCTTT.

Remarks on this clone: This sample includes further DNA sequences coding for the same CDR3. The gene calls are TRBV27 and TRBJ2-1; TRBD1 might be the D (5 bases). V gave up 5 bases and J gave up 4 bases, with 9 bases separating them. This CDR3 region has 13 residues. From germline, CDR1 is MNHEY and CDR2 SMNVEV (reference sequence). As DNA, the CDR3 is TGTGCCAGCAGTCAGGGTGTATACAATGAGCAGTTCTTC. It encodes CASSQGVYNEQFF.

This chain links TRBV27 with TRBJ1-1, with 7 bases fitting TRBD1. Germline V lookup: CDR1 MNHEY, CDR2 SMNVEV (reference sequence). The V and J ends lost 6 bases and 4 bases, in that order; junction bases with no gene match: 8. The CDR3 contains 14 residues. Here the CDR3 reads CASSSGQVVTEAFF. In DNA form, the CDR3 reads TGTGCCAGCAGCAGCGGACAGGTGGTCACTGAAGCTTTCTTT.

V gene TRBV11-2 combines with J gene TRBJ2-1; D gene uncertain. Germline V gene data show CDR1 as SGHAT and CDR2 as FQNNGV. This CDR3 region has 12 residues. V was shortened by 5 bases and J by 8 bases, with 10 bases between the two germline ends. The CDR3 bases are TGTGCCAGCAGCACACCGATCCATGAGCAGTTCTTC. It is translated as CASSTPIHEQFF.

The chain employs TRBV18 and TRBJ2-3, with 12 nucleotides matching TRBD2. This CDR3 contains 18 residues. J gave up 4 bases and V 3 bases, and 11 bases lay outside the gene matches. The germline V gene encodes CDR1 KGHSH and CDR2 LQKENI. CDR3 sequence (DNA): TGTGCCAGCTCACCGACTAGCGGGAGCCAGGATGGCCCAGATACGCAGTATTTT. The encoded protein is CASSPTSGSQDGPDTQYF.

The CDR3 DNA sequence: TGTGCCAGCAGGGGGGTCTACGAGCAGTACTTC. Translating gives CASRGVYEQYF. The rearrangement joins TRBV27 to TRBJ2-7; D possibly uses TRBD1 or TRBD2 (5 bases each). Trimming pared 6 bases from V and 3 bases from J, leaving 6 bases between. This CDR3 is 11 amino acids long. From germline, CDR1 is MNHEY and CDR2 SMNVEV (reference sequence).

The chain employs TRBV27 and TRBJ2-3, with D unresolved. Germline values: CDR1 MNHEY, CDR2 SMNVEV (reference sequence). With 7 bases removed from V and 0 bases from J, the gap between germline ends came to 11 bases. The CDR3 consists of 14 residues. The CDR3 loop is CASNSLESTDTQYF. The CDR3 coding sequence is TGTGCCAGCAACTCTTTGGAGAGCACAGATACGCAGTATTTT.

V and J are TRBV2 and TRBJ1-1; TRBD1 agrees at 7 bases. The CDR3 length is 14 residues. Germline lookup yields CDR1 SNHLY and CDR2 FYNNEI. The ends lost 6 bases at V and 1 base at J; junction bases unmatched: 5. DNA for the CDR3: TGTGCCAGCAGCGCGGGACAGAAGAACACTGAAGCTTTCTTT. This encodes CASSAGQKNTEAFF.

V gene TRBV29-1 combines with J gene TRBJ2-1, with 7 nucleotides matching TRBD2. V was clipped by 1 base and J by 0 bases; unmatched bases: 6. This CDR3 is built from 16 residues. Per the germline V gene, CDR1 is SQVTM and CDR2 is ANQGSEA. CDR3 residues: CSVEGLAVSSYNEQFF. As DNA, the CDR3 is TGCAGCGTTGAAGGTCTAGCGGTCAGCTCCTACAATGAGCAGTTCTTC.

V and J are TRBV7-9 and TRBJ2-2, with D unresolved. Trimming removed 8 bases from V and 6 bases from J, with 10 bases in between. The CDR3 covers 12 residues. The V gene's germline CDR1 is SEHNR and CDR2 FQNEAQ (reference sequence). The CDR3 nucleotides read TGTGCCAGCGATAAGCAGTCCGGGGAGCTGTTTTTT. Encoded protein: CASDKQSGELFF. Full variable domain (missing parts from reference TRBV7-9 and TRBJ2-2): DTGVSQNPRHKITKRGQNVTFRCDPISEHNRLYWYRQTLGQGPEFLTYFQNEAQLEKSRLLSDRFSAERPKGSFSTLEIQRTEQGDSAMYLCASDKQSGELFFGEGSRLTVL.

This clone was seen only once. The chain joins TRBV7-8 to TRBJ2-1, with D hard to call. V lost 2 bases and J 7 bases, leaving 6 bases between the germline ends. This CDR3 region has 12 residues. The V gene's germline CDR1 is SGHVS and CDR2 FQNEAQ. The CDR3 spells CASSLSLNEQFF. Here the CDR3 DNA reads TGTGCCAGCAGCTTAAGTCTAAATGAGCAGTTCTTC.

The rearrangement links TRBV7-6 to TRBJ2-3; D is unclear. V was trimmed by 5 bases and J by 3 bases, leaving 21 bases between them. CDR3 length equals 17 residues. The germline V gene encodes CDR1 SGHVS and CDR2 FNYEAQ. The CDR3 region is CASSPFLSEMGTDTQYF. For the CDR3, the DNA is TGTGCCAGCAGCCCCTTCCTTTCAGAGATGGGGACAGATACGCAGTATTTT. Full variable domain (remainder filled in from reference TRBV7-6 and TRBJ2-3): GAGVSQSPRYKVTKRGQDVALRCDPISGHVSLYWYRQALGQGPEFLTYFNYEAQQDKSGLPNDRFSAERPEGSISTLTIQRTEQRDSAMYRCASSPFLSEMGTDTQYFGPGTRLTVL.

V gene TRBV7-2 combines with J gene TRBJ2-4; 9 bases fit TRBD1. CDR3 length: 15 amino acids. With V trimmed by 5 bases and J by 1 base, 3 bases remained unmatched. The germline CDR1 and CDR2 sequences are SGHTA and FQGNSA. CDR3 DNA sequence: TGTGCCAGCAGCACTGGACAGGGGGCCAAAAACATTCAGTACTTC. It yields the protein CASSTGQGAKNIQYF.

This clone was counted once. The genes are TRBV29-1 and TRBJ2-7, with 7 bases fitting TRBD1. Trimming cost V 7 bases and J 0 bases; bases outside gene matches: 6. Germline V gives CDR1 SQVTM, CDR2 ANQGSEA. CDR3 length equals 13 residues. CDR3 DNA sequence: TGCAGCGCAGTCCGGGACAGCTCCTACGAGCAGTACTTC. Amino acid sequence: CSAVRDSSYEQYF.

The CDR3 spells CASSDSRVTGGANVLTF. CDR3 sequence (DNA): TGTGCCAGCAGTGACTCGCGGGTTACGGGTGGGGCCAACGTCCTGACTTTC. The rearrangement joins TRBV6-4 to TRBJ2-6, with D perhaps matching TRBD2 (5 bases). The germline V gene encodes CDR1 MRHNA and CDR2 SNTAGT. Trimming cost V 0 bases and J 3 bases, with 12 bases left between them. The CDR3 consists of 17 residues.

This clone was seen a handful of times. V gene TRBV7-8 combines with J gene TRBJ2-7; D is undetermined. Between the trimmed V and J ends, which lost 7 bases and 4 bases, there was a span of 8 bases. This CDR3 comprises 11 residues. Germline CDR1 is SGHVS and CDR2 is FQNEAQ. CDR3 sequence (DNA): TGTGCCAGCACCGATGGTTACGAGCAGTACTTC. It encodes CASTDGYEQYF.

This clone was picked up one time. The chain employs TRBV7-9 and TRBJ2-7, with 7 bases that match TRBD2. After removal of 8 bases from V and 3 bases from J, the junction contained 7 bases not matched to a gene. The CDR3 sequence is 13 residues long. Germline V gene sequence: CDR1 SEHNR, CDR2 FQNEAQ (reference sequence). CDR3 residues: CASGRGGSYEQYF. For the CDR3, the DNA is TGTGCCAGCGGGAGGGGCGGGAGCTACGAGCAGTACTTC.

This chain joins TRBV7-2 and TRBJ2-7, with D perhaps given as TRBD1 or TRBD2 (5 bases each). The CDR3 runs 14 residues. CDR1 and CDR2 (germline): SGHTA, FQGNSA. The ends were cut back, 2 bases at V and 4 bases at J, with 12 bases in the middle. The CDR3 coding sequence is TGTGCCAGCAGCTTACGGGGCATGGGGTACGAGCAGTACTTC. Translating gives CASSLRGMGYEQYF.

Worth noting for this clone: A read error may produce the germline difference seen at one junction end. The gene calls are TRBV27 and TRBJ2-7; D is perhaps TRBD1 or TRBD2 (5 bases each). Germline-derived CDR1 and CDR2 are MNHEY and SMNVEV (reference sequence). This CDR3 spans 12 amino acids. The CDR3, as DNA: TGCGCCGTCCGGGACCAAAACTACGAGCAGTACTTC. Its protein product is CAVRDQNYEQYF.

The chain joins TRBV7-9 to TRBJ2-7, with D perhaps TRBD1 (6 bases). The germline gives CDR1 SEHNR, CDR2 FQNEAQ (reference sequence). This CDR3 has 13 residues. The V end lost 4 bases, the J end lost 5 bases, and 12 bases lay between the germline ends. CDR3 bases: TGTGCCAGCAGCTCGCCACAGGGCAACGAGCAGTACTTC. Translated: CASSSPQGNEQYF.

This rearrangement joins TRBV7-9 to TRBJ2-7; 13 bases align to TRBD2. V trimming: 6 bases; J trimming: 1 base; junction bases outside the gene matches: 9. This CDR3 spans 17 amino acids. Germline V gene data show CDR1 as SEHNR and CDR2 as FQNEAQ (reference sequence). CDR3 sequence (DNA): TGTGCCAGCAGAAGTACTAAGACTAGCGGGAGGTCCTACGAGCAGTACTTC. Its protein is CASRSTKTSGRSYEQYF.

This clone appeared a single time. The rearrangement joins TRBV29-1 to TRBJ2-3; D gene uncertain. CDR1 is SQVTM, CDR2 ANQGSEA, per germline. V was clipped by 7 bases and J by 2 bases, with 10 bases between them. The CDR3 runs 12 residues. In nucleotides, the CDR3 is TGCAGCGCCCGCTCATCCACAGATACGCAGTATTTT. The encoded protein is CSARSSTDTQYF.

The gene calls are TRBV5-1 and TRBJ2-5; weak D call: TRBD1 (5 bases). This CDR3 is built from 14 residues. V was pared by 2 bases and J by 4 bases, with 12 bases between. Per germline, CDR1 SGHRS and CDR2 YFSETQ. CDR3: CASSLRQGGETQYF. DNA for the CDR3: TGCGCCAGCAGCTTAAGGCAGGGTGGAGAGACCCAGTACTTC.

J is TRBJ2-5 and V is TRBV7-8; D perhaps matches TRBD2 (6 bases). The length of the CDR3 is 15 residues. Germline CDR1 SGHVS, CDR2 FQNEAQ. V gave up 3 bases and J gave up 3 bases, with 14 bases separating them. CDR3 amino acids: CASSFWAGYKETQYF. CDR3 in DNA: TGTGCCAGCAGCTTCTGGGCGGGATACAAAGAGACCCAGTACTTC.

Remarks on this clone: Other DNA variants within this sample encode the same CDR3. This rearrangement joins TRBV29-1 to TRBJ2-7; tentatively, D is TRBD2 (6 bases). CDR3 length: 12 residues. V was pared by 4 bases and J by 1 base, with 8 bases between. Germline assignment: CDR1 SQVTM and CDR2 ANQGSEA. The CDR3, as DNA: TGCAGCGTTGTCGGGGGTTCCTACGAGCAGTACTTC. Protein sequence: CSVVGGSYEQYF.

The chain has TRBV28 and TRBJ1-1, with D unclear. The CDR3 length is 12 residues. Germline V gene sequence: CDR1 MDHEN, CDR2 SYDVKM. The germline V and J ends were trimmed by 3 bases and 4 bases, with 6 bases remaining between them. The CDR3 region has the DNA TGTGCCAGCAGTTTCCTCAGCACTGAAGCTTTCTTT. Protein sequence: CASSFLSTEAFF.

The chain is built from TRBV29-1 and TRBJ1-2, with 7 bases matching TRBD1. The CDR3 contains 14 residues. With V trimmed by 4 bases and J by 8 bases, 13 bases remained unmatched. Germline values: CDR1 SQVTM, CDR2 ANQGSEA. This CDR3 reads CSVGYLDREEGYTF. Written as DNA, the CDR3 is TGCAGCGTTGGATATCTCGACAGGGAGGAGGGCTACACCTTC.

The chain employs TRBV7-2 and TRBJ2-1, with D hard to call. Germline lookup yields CDR1 SGHTA and CDR2 FQGNSA. The CDR3 is made up of 17 amino acids. V was cut by 2 bases and J by 4 bases, with 18 bases left in between. The CDR3 loop reads CASSLNPEAFLYNEQFF. The CDR3 DNA reads as TGTGCCAGCAGCTTAAACCCCGAGGCTTTTTTGTACAATGAGCAGTTCTTC.

The gene calls are TRBV9 and TRBJ1-1; D might be TRBD1 (6 bases). Looked up from germline, CDR1 is SGDLS and CDR2 is YYNGEE. The length of the CDR3 is 17 residues. V was shortened by 0 bases and J by 1 base, with 16 bases between the two germline ends. In DNA, the CDR3 is TGTGCCAGCAGCGTAGAGGGGGGCGCTTGGGCGAACACTGAAGCTTTCTTT. It is translated as CASSVEGGAWANTEAFF.

V is TRBV19 and J is TRBJ2-1; TRBD2 matches at 10 bases. V lost 9 bases, J lost 8 bases, and 13 bases stayed unmatched. This CDR3 region has 15 residues. Germline V CDR1 and CDR2: LNHDA, SQIVND (reference sequence). CDR3 protein: CASANLAGVTDEQFF. CDR3 bases: TGTGCCAGCGCCAATCTAGCGGGAGTGACTGATGAGCAGTTCTTC.